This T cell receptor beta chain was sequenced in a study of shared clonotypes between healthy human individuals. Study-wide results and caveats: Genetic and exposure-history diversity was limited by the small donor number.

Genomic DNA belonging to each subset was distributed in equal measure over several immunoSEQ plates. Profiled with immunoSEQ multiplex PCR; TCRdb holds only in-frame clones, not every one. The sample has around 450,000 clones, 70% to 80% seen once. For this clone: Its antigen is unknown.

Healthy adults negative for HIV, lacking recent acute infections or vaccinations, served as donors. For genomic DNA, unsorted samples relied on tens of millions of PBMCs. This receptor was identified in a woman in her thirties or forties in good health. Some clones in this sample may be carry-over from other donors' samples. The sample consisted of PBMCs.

This CDR3 reads CASSHLGLAFGNEQFF. CDR3 nucleotides: TGTGCCAGCAGCCACCTCGGACTAGCTTTTGGCAATGAGCAGTTCTTC. The J gene is TRBJ2-1, the V gene TRBV14, with TRBD2 matching 8 bases. The CDR3 is made up of 16 amino acids. Germline trimming cut 3 bases from V and 6 bases from J; bases unmatched to any gene: 10. Germline-derived CDR1 and CDR2 are SGHDN and FVKESK.